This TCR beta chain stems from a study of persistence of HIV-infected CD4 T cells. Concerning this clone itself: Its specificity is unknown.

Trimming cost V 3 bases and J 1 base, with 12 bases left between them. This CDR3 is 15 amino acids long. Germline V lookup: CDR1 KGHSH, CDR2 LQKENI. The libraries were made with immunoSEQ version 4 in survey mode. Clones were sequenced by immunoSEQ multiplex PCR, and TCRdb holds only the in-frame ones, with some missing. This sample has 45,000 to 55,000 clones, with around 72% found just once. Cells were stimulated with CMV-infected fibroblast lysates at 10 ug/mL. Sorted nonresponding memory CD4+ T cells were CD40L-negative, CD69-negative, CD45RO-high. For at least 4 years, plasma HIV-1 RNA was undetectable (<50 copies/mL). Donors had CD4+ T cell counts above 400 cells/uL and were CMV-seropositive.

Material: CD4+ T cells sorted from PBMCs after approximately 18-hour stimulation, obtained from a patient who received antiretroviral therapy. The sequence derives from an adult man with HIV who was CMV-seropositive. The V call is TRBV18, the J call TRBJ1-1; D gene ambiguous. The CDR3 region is CASSPSSRPNTEAFF. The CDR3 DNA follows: TGTGCCAGCTCACCGTCGAGCAGGCCGAACACTGAAGCTTTCTTT.